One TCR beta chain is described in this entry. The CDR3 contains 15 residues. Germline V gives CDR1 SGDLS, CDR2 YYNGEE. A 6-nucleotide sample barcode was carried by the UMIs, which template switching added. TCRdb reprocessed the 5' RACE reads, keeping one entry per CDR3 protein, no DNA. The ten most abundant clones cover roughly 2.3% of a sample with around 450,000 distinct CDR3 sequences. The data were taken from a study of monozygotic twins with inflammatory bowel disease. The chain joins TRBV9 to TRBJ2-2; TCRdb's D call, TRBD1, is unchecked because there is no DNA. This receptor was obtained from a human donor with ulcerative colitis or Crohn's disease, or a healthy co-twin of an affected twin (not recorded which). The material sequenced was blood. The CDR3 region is CASSVGPEGFGELFF.